This TCR beta chain was obtained from a study of CD8 T cells in Susac syndrome. It was with random hexamers that about 0.45 to 1 ug RNA was reverse transcribed. TCRdb recomputed calls from the immunoSEQ multiplex PCR reads with MiXCR, one row per CDR3 protein. The sample records about 300,000 distinct CDR3 sequences, approximately 90% being singletons. This clonotype is a singleton in its sample. Germline V gives CDR1 SGHAT, CDR2 FQNNGV. The V end was cut by 5 bases, the J end by 6 bases, with 17 bases between. The CDR3 runs 14 residues. The clonotype originates from a human donor with multiple sclerosis. V gene TRBV11-2 combines with J gene TRBJ2-7; TRBD2 might be the D (5 bases). Sample: CD4+ T cells from PBMCs. The CDR3 reads CASSHAAIRGEQYF. In DNA form, the CDR3 reads TGTGCCAGCAGCCACGCGGCGATTCGGGGCGAGCAGTACTTC.